This T cell receptor (beta chain) derives from a study of Graves' ophthalmopathy and Graves' hyperthyroidism. Whole-study results and caveats: Blood contained most expanded thyroid clonotypes exceeding 0.001 frequency.

Per germline, CDR1 SEHNR and CDR2 FQNEAQ (reference sequence). The CDR3 covers 16 residues. As concerns this clonotype: The antigen is not known.

The study amplified TCR beta CDR3 regions using RNA transcripts. First-round RT-PCR used HTBI primers; second-round multiplex PCR followed. One entry per CDR3 protein, called by TCRdb with MiXCR from the multiplex PCR reads. This repertoire shows more than 550,000 distinct CDR3 sequences, about 41% found once; its top ten account for 3% to 4%. V usage is TRBV7-9 and J usage is TRBJ2-5, with TRBD2 matching over 14 bases. Sequencing was done on a sample of peripheral blood. The receptor's source is an adult man with Graves' ophthalmopathy. This CDR3 is CARGWTSGRNWETQYF. CDR3 coding DNA: TGTGCTAGAGGATGGACTAGCGGGAGGAATTGGGAGACCCAGTACTTC.